Reported below is one TCR beta chain. Its target is unknown. The libraries were made with immunoSEQ v3.0 at survey level. Sequencing aimed at roughly 40,000-50,000 T-cell genomes per sample. This table comes from immunoSEQ multiplex PCR, and its TCRdb copy is limited to in-frame clones, with some not included. The sample has roughly 18,000 clones, around 84% seen once. This specimen belongs to a study of long-term antiretroviral therapy in people with HIV. The CDR3 spans 14 residues. Germline V gene lookup returns CDR1 SGHVS and CDR2 FQNEAQ. Trimming took 6 bases from V and 4 from J, leaving 13 bases between them. Study findings and constraints: The repertoire was dominated at all time points by clones expanded before ART. Controls showed broader CDR3 length ranges than did the HIV repertoires.

Treatment for every participant with HIV took place in the United States. The TCR sequence derives from a woman between 45 and 60 years old with HIV. The chain is built from TRBV7-8 and TRBJ1-5; D possibly corresponds to TRBD1 (6 bases). The material was unsorted PBMCs, obtained 0.3 years after starting antiretroviral therapy. This CDR3 reads CASRPDSLNQPQHF. CDR3 nucleotide sequence: TGTGCCAGCAGACCGGACAGCCTGAATCAGCCCCAGCATTTT.